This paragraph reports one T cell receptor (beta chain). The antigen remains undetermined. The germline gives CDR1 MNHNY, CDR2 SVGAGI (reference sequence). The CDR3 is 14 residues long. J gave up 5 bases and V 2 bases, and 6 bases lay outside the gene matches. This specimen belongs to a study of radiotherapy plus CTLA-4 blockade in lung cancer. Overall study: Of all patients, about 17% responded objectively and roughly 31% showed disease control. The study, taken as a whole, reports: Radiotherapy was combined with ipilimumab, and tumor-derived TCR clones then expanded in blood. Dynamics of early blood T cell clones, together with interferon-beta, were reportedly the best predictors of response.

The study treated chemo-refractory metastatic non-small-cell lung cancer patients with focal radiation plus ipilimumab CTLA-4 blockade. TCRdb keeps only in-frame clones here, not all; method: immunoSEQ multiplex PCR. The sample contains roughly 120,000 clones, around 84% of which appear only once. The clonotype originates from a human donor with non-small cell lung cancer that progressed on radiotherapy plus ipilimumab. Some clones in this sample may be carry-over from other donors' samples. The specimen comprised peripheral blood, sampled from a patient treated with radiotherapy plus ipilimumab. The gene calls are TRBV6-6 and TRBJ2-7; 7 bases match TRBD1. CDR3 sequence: CASSYTDREHEQYF. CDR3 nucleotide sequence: TGTGCCAGCAGTTACACCGACAGGGAGCACGAGCAGTACTTC.